This T cell receptor (beta chain) emerged from a study of cytomegalovirus exposure and HLA in healthy donors. Germline V gene data show CDR1 as MNHNS and CDR2 as SASEGT. With 8 bases removed from V and 5 bases from J, the gap between germline ends came to 6 bases. The CDR3 loop spans 10 amino acids. Primers for the PCR totalled 60 Vbeta and 13 Jbeta. Produced via immunoSEQ multiplex PCR; TCRdb's table is partial and in-frame only. The sample shows around 83,000 clones, just under 80% of them seen only once. Sequenced sample: PBMCs. The genes are TRBV6-1 and TRBJ2-5, with D tentatively TRBD2 (6 bases). This TCR was recovered from a male donor in good health and CMV-seropositive. CDR3 residues: CASGGETQYF. Written as DNA, the CDR3 is TGTGCCAGCGGAGGGGAGACCCAGTACTTC.